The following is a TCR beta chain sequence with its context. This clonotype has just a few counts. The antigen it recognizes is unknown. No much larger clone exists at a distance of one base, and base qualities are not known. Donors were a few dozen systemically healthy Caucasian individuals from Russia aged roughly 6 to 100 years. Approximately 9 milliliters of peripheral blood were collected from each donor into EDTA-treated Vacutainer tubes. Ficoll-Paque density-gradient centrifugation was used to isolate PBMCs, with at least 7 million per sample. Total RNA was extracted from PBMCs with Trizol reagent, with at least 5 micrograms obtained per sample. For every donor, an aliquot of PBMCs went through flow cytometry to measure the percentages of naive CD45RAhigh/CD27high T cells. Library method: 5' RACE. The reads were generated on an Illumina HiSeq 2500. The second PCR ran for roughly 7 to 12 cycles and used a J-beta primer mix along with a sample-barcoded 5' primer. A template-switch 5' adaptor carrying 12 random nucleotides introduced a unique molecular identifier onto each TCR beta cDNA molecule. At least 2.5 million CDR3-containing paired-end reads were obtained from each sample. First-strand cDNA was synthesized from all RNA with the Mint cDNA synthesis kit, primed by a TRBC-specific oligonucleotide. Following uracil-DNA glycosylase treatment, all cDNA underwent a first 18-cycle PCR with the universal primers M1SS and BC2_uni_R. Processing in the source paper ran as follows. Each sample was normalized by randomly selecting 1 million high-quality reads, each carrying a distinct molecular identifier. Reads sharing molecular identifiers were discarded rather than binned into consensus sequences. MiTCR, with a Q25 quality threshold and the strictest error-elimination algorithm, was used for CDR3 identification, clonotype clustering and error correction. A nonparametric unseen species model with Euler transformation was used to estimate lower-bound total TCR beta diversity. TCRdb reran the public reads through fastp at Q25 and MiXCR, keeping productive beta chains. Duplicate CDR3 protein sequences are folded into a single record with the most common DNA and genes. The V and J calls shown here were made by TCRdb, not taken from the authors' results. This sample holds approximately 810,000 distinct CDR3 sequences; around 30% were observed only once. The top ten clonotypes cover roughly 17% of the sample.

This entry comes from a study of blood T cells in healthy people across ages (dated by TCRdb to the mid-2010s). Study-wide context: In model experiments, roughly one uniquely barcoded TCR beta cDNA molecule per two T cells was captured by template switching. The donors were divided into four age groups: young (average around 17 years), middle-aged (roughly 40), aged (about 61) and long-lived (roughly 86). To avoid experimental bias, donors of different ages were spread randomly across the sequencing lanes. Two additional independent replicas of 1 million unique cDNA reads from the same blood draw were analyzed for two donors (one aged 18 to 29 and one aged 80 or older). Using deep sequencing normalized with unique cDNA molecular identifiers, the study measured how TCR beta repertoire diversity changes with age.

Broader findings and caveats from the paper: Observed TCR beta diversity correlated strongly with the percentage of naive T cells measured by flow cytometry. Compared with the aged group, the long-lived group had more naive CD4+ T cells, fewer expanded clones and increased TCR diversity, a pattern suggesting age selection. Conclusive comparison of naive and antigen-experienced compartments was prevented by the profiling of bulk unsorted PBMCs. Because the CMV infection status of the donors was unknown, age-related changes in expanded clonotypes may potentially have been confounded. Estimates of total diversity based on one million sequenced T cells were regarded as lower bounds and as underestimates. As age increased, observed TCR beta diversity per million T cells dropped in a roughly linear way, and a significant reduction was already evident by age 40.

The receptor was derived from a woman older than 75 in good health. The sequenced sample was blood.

The CDR3: CASSPVGIDTTEAFF. The bases are TGTGCCAGCTCCCCGGTCGGCATCGATACCACTGAAGCTTTCTTT. The chain joins TRBV18 to TRBJ1-1; the D gene is unclear. The CDR3 sequence holds 15 residues, the cysteine and phenylalanine included. Left in the record is the CDR3 DNA by itself, 45 bases read in frame from the first base. The V and J ends are trimmed by 6 bases and 4 bases, leaving 18 bases between them. CDR1 and CDR2, per the germline V gene, are KGHSH and LQKENI.